This record covers a single T cell receptor beta chain. The data originate from a study of blood T cell repertoires in COVID-19. V was trimmed by 3 bases and J by 8 bases, leaving 14 bases between them. The CDR3 totals 14 residues. Germline CDR1 is SGDLS and CDR2 is YYNGEE. Profiled with immunoSEQ multiplex PCR; TCRdb holds only in-frame clones, not every one. The sample records a few hundred thousand clones, around 85% being singletons. The clonotype originates from a human donor in a cohort sampled during active COVID-19. Sequenced: peripheral blood. The chain carries TRBV9 and TRBJ1-4; D call uncertain. The CDR3 DNA reads as TGTGCCAGCAGCGCGATTGGGTCTAGAGAAAAACTGTTTTTT. Its translation is CASSAIGSREKLFF.